These T cell receptor beta chains were read from a single sample in a study of cytomegalovirus exposure and HLA in healthy donors. Some clones are missing from TCRdb's copy, which holds only in-frame ones; the method was immunoSEQ multiplex PCR. The top ten clones hold approximately 3.7% of a sample with 95,000 to 110,000 clones, 79% of them seen once. Sequences were obtained from PBMCs. Receptors originate from a man in his forties or fifties in good health and CMV-seropositive. CDR3s include the opening cysteine and the closing phenylalanine or tryptophan. D genes are given only for firm matches. For some rows the clone size is stated as once, few or many, or as a class when expanded; others skip it.

cdr3_aa cdr3_nt v_call clone_size d_call j_call
CASSHGQANSPLHF TGCGCCAGCAGCCACGGACAGGCTAATTCACCCCTCCACTTT TRBV4-1 once TRBD1 TRBJ1-6
CASRKDRAETQYF TGTGCCAGCAGGAAAGACAGGGCTGAGACCCAGTACTTC TRBV6-1 NA TRBD1 TRBJ2-5
CASTQRVAGGYNEQFF TGTGCCAGCACCCAGAGGGTAGCGGGAGGGTACAATGAGCAGTTCTTC TRBV2 NA TRBD2 TRBJ2-1
CASSITGLTEAFF TGTGCCAGCAGCATCACAGGGTTAACTGAAGCTTTCTTT TRBV7-3 NA NA TRBJ1-1
CASSLTGADTQYF TGTGCCAGCAGCCTAACAGGGGCGGATACGCAGTATTTT TRBV28 NA TRBD1 TRBJ2-3
CASSIRTSTNEKLFF TGTGCCAGCAGCATTCGGACATCAACTAATGAAAAACTGTTTTTT TRBV2 NA NA TRBJ1-4
CASSLDWEGASTDTQYF TGTGCCAGCAGCTTAGATTGGGAGGGTGCGAGCACAGATACGCAGTATTTT TRBV11-2 NA TRBD2 TRBJ2-3
CASSPQTSTNEQFF TGTGCCAGCAGCCCACAGACTAGCACCAATGAGCAGTTCTTC TRBV7-8 NA TRBD2 TRBJ2-1
CASRETVYYGYTF TGTGCCAGCAGAGAGACAGTCTACTATGGCTACACCTTC TRBV28 NA NA TRBJ1-2
CATSSSSGSYEQYF TGTGCCACCAGCAGTTCTAGCGGATCCTACGAGCAGTACTTC TRBV15 NA TRBD2 TRBJ2-7
CASSLPGLDTDTQYF TGTGCCAGCAGCTTGCCGGGACTAGACACAGATACGCAGTATTTT TRBV5-4 NA TRBD2 TRBJ2-3
CASSEVPGGGYEQYF TGTGCCAGCAGTGAAGTGCCCGGGGGGGGCTACGAGCAGTACTTC TRBV6-1 NA TRBD2 TRBJ2-7
CASTYSPIGGVGEQFF TGTGCCAGCACCTACTCGCCCATTGGGGGGGTCGGTGAGCAGTTCTTC TRBV6-5 NA TRBD2 TRBJ2-1
CAISLQTSATEAFF TGTGCCATCAGCTTACAGACCTCCGCGACTGAAGCTTTCTTT TRBV10-3 NA NA TRBJ1-1
CASSVTGVEKLFF TGTGCCAGCAGTGTCACAGGGGTTGAAAAACTGTTTTTT TRBV28 NA TRBD1 TRBJ1-4
CASSEAPTGKETQYF TGTGCCAGCAGTGAAGCCCCGACTGGCAAAGAGACCCAGTACTTC TRBV2 NA NA TRBJ2-5
CASRHKGAFNSPLHF TGTGCCAGCAGGCACAAGGGGGCCTTTAATTCACCCCTCCACTTT TRBV13 NA TRBD1 TRBJ1-6
CASRGGENEKLFF TGCGCCAGTCGGGGGGGAGAAAATGAAAAACTGTTTTTT TRBV5-1 NA NA TRBJ1-4
CASSLTQGTHNEQFF TGTGCCAGCAGTTTAACCCAGGGAACCCACAATGAGCAGTTCTTC TRBV28 NA NA TRBJ2-1
CASSWDRGYEQYF TGTGCCAGCAGCTGGGACAGGGGCTACGAGCAGTACTTC TRBV7-3 NA TRBD1 TRBJ2-7
CASSGGSGSHEQYF TGTGCCAGCAGTGGTGGTAGCGGGAGCCACGAGCAGTACTTC TRBV2 NA TRBD2 TRBJ2-7
CSVPGQGAGGYTF TGCAGCGTACCAGGACAGGGGGCGGGAGGCTACACCTTC TRBV29-1 NA TRBD1 TRBJ1-2
CASSSGQGPDEQYF TGTGCCAGCAGTTCGGGACAGGGGCCCGACGAGCAGTACTTC TRBV28 NA TRBD1 TRBJ2-7
CASTMVAGGMGSYNSPLHF TGTGCCAGTACCATGGTGGCAGGGGGCATGGGCTCCTATAATTCACCCCTCCACTTT TRBV19 few TRBD1 TRBJ1-6
CASSPRGWTEAFF TGCGCCAGCAGCCCCAGGGGGTGGACTGAAGCTTTCTTT TRBV5-1 NA TRBD1 TRBJ1-1
CASSPPDRAYNEQFF TGTGCCAGCTCACCCCCGGACAGGGCCTACAATGAGCAGTTCTTC TRBV18 NA TRBD1 TRBJ2-1
CASSLRGQGPDEQYF TGTGCCAGCAGCTTAAGGGGACAGGGACCCGATGAGCAGTACTTC TRBV7-3 NA TRBD1 TRBJ2-7
CASSQGFIGTSGSRSYNEQFF TGTGCCAGCAGCCAAGGGTTCATCGGGACTAGCGGGAGTCGCTCCTACAATGAGCAGTTCTTC TRBV4-2 NA TRBD2 TRBJ2-1
CAISGRGLADNEQFF TGTGCCATCAGTGGAAGGGGACTAGCGGACAATGAGCAGTTCTTC TRBV10-3 NA TRBD2 TRBJ2-1
CAWRGGRARNEQFF TGTGCCTGGAGAGGTGGGAGGGCCAGGAATGAGCAGTTCTTC TRBV30 few TRBD2 TRBJ2-1
CATTGSSTDTQYF TGTGCCACCACAGGGTCAAGCACAGATACGCAGTATTTT TRBV19 NA NA TRBJ2-3
CASSPRLAGALGPNEQFF TGTGCCAGCAGCCCACGACTAGCGGGGGCTCTCGGGCCCAATGAGCAGTTCTTC TRBV9 NA TRBD2 TRBJ2-1
CATSRKAGGANVLTF TGTGCCACCAGCAGAAAGGCGGGGGGGGCCAACGTCCTGACTTTC TRBV15 NA NA TRBJ2-6
CASSEGRLAGKDTQYF TGTGCCAGCAGTGAGGGGAGGCTAGCGGGAAAAGATACGCAGTATTTT TRBV6-1 NA TRBD2 TRBJ2-3
CASRDSGDSTDTQYF TGTGCCAGCAGGGATAGCGGAGATAGCACAGATACGCAGTATTTT TRBV6-6 NA NA TRBJ2-3
CASSAQTGTDTQYF TGTGCCAGCAGTGCTCAGACAGGCACAGATACGCAGTATTTT TRBV2 NA NA TRBJ2-3
CASSLLAGVAGELFF TGCGCCAGCAGCTTGTTAGCGGGAGTAGCCGGGGAGCTGTTTTTT TRBV5-1 NA TRBD2 TRBJ2-2
CASSLRQFRSGANVLTF TGTGCCAGCAGCCTAAGACAGTTTCGGTCTGGGGCCAACGTCCTGACTTTC TRBV28 NA NA TRBJ2-6
CASSLPAGQGAKQYF TGTGCCAGCAGTTTACCCGCGGGACAGGGGGCCAAACAGTACTTC TRBV28 NA TRBD1 TRBJ2-7
CASSELRTGANIQYF TGTGCCAGCAGTGAACTCCGGACAGGGGCAAACATTCAGTACTTC TRBV6-1 NA TRBD1 TRBJ2-4
CASSLESLAGEQYF TGTGCCAGCAGCTTAGAGTCGCTAGCAGGCGAGCAGTACTTC TRBV7-2 NA NA TRBJ2-7
CASSLASGSRNEQFF TGTGCCAGCAGCTTAGCTAGCGGGAGTAGGAATGAGCAGTTCTTC TRBV7-9 NA TRBD2 TRBJ2-1
CASSYDSGRLYEQFF TGTGCCAGCAGTTACGATAGCGGGAGATTGTATGAGCAGTTCTTC TRBV6-6 once TRBD2 TRBJ2-1
CASSYRTDFAEQYF TGTGCCAGCAGCTATAGGACAGATTTCGCCGAGCAGTACTTC TRBV11-2 NA NA TRBJ2-7
CASSDPGLAGDNEQFF TGCGCCAGCAGTGACCCGGGACTAGCGGGCGACAATGAGCAGTTCTTC TRBV10-2 NA TRBD2 TRBJ2-1
CASSNTGSYYGYTF TGTGCCAGTAGTAACACAGGGAGTTACTATGGCTACACCTTC TRBV19 NA NA TRBJ1-2
CSVQTGGNSPLHF TGCAGCGTTCAAACAGGGGGCAATTCACCCCTCCACTTT TRBV29-1 NA TRBD1 TRBJ1-6
CASSSSGTGELFF TGTGCCAGCAGCTCCTCGGGCACCGGGGAGCTGTTTTTT TRBV7-3 NA NA TRBJ2-2
CASIESGVGLTGELFF TGTGCCAGTATTGAGTCAGGCGTGGGCCTCACGGGGGAGCTGTTTTTT TRBV19 NA NA TRBJ2-2
CASSFGQRTSYEQYF TGCGCCAGCAGCTTCGGCCAGCGGACCTCCTACGAGCAGTACTTC TRBV5-1 once NA TRBJ2-7
CASSLWGQEKETQYF TGTGCCAGCAGCTTATGGGGACAAGAAAAAGAGACCCAGTACTTC TRBV11-2 few NA TRBJ2-5
CATSPGTEETQYF TGTGCCACCAGCCCCGGGACAGAGGAGACCCAGTACTTC TRBV15 NA TRBD1 TRBJ2-5
CAWSVGGSLYEQYF TGTGCCTGGAGTGTAGGGGGTTCCCTCTACGAGCAGTACTTC TRBV30 NA NA TRBJ2-7
CASSSSGSQRLMYF TGTGCCAGCAGCTCCTCGGGTTCTCAGAGGCTGATGTACTTC TRBV11-2 NA NA TRBJ2-7
CASSYHTAGTGGINEQFF TGTGCCAGCAGTTATCACACAGCCGGGACAGGGGGAATCAATGAGCAGTTCTTC TRBV27 few TRBD1 TRBJ2-1